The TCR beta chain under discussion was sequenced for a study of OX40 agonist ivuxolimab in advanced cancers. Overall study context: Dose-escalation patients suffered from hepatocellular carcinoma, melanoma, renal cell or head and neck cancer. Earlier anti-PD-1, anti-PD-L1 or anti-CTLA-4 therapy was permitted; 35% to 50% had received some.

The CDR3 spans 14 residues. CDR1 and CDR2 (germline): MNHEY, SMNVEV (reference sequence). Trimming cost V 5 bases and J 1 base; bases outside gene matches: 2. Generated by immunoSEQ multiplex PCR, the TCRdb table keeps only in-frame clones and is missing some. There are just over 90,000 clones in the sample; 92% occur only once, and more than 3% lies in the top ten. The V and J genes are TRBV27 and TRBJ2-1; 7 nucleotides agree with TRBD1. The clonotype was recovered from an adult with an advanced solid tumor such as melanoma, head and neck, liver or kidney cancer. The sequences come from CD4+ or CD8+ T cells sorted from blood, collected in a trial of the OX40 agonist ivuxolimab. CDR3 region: CASSRDSSYNEQFF. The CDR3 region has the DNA TGTGCCAGCAGTCGGGACAGTTCCTACAATGAGCAGTTCTTC.